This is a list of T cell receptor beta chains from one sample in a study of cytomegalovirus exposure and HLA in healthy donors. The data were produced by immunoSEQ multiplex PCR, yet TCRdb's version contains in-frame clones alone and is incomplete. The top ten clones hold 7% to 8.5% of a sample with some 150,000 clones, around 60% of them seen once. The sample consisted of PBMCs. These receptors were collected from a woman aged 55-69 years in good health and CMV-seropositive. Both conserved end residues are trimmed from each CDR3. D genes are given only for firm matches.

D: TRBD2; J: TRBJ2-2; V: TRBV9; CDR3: ASNEFSGTPNTGELF
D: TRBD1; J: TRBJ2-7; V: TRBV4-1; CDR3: ASSQDDRGPNEQY
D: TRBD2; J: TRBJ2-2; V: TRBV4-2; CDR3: ASRLALDTGELF
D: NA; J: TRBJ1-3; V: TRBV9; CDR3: ASSVGAYSGNTIY
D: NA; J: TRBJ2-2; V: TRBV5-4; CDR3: ASSLRGGGTGELF
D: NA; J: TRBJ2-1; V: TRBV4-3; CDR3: ASSQLGNEQF
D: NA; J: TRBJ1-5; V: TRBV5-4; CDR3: ASSGGPDQPQH
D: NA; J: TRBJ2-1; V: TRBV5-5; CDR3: ASSLPRRSYNEQF
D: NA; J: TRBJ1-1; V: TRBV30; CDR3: AWSLLGTYGGMTEAF
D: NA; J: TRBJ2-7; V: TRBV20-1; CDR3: SASLSYEQY
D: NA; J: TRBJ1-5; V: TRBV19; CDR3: ASSSSGGNQPQH
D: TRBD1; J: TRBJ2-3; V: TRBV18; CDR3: ASSRSGTGLADTQY
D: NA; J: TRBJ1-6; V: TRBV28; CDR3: ASNTGVDNSPLH
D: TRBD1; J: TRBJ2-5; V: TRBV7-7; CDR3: ASSLGQGFQETQY
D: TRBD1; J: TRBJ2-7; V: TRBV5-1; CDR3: ASSSDRGGYEQY
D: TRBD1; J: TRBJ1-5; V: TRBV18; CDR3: ASSSGTGGRNQPQH
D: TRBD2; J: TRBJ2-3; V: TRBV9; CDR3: ASSTPRRTTGGDTQY
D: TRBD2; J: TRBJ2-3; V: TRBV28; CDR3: AIGLATSTDTQY
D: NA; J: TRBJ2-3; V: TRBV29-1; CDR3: SVSPGVPDTQY
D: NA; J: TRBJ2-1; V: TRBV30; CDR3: AWSAPPGSSSYNEQF
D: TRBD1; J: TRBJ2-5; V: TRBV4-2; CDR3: ASSQEDRGETQY
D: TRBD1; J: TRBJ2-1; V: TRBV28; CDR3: ASSLTGGYLSSYNEQF
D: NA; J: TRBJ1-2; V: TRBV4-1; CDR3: ASSLLPGSYGYT
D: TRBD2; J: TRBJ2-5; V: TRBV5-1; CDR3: ASSLGLAVETQY
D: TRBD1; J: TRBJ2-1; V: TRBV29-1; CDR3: STGTGTYNEQF
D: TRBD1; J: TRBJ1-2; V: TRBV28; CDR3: ASSLWGQGVGYT
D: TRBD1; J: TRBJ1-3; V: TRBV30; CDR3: AWSVGGAGNTIY
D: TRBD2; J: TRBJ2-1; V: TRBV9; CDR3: ASSILAANNEQF
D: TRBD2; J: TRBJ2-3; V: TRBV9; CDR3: ASSPASGDSTDTQY
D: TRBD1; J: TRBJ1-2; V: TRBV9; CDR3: ASSDPGTGGLFNYGYT
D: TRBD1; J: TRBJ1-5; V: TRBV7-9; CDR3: SSQGALGPQH
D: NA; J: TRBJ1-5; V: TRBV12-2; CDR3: ASRRGQPNQPQH
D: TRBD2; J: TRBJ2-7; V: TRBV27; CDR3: ASSLRREDEQY
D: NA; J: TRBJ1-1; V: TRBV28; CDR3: ASSLMGAGNTEAF
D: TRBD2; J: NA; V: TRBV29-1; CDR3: SVEYGGTVHEQY
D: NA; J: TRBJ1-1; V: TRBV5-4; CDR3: ASSPAGGVNTEAF
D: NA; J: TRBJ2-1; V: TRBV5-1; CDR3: ASSASISDEQF
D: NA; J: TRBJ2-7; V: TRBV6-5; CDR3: ASSFDRKTYEQY
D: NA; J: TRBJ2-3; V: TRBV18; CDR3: ASSPFVSDSTDTQY
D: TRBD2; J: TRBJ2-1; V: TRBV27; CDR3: ASSFGGASYNEQF
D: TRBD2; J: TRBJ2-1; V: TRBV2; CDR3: ASSQGTSGGNEQF
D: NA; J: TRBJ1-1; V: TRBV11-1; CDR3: ASSSPAHGHHTEAF
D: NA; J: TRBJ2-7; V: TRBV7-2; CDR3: ASSLGARNYEQY